Listed below are T cell receptor beta chains from one sample, sequenced in a study of post-analysis software for immune sequencing data. Via MiXCR, TCRdb re-called the PCR reads, giving one row per CDR3 protein. The sample holds about 770,000 distinct CDR3 sequences, under 60% seen once. The sample comprised blood. The receptors stem from a girl between 5 and 17 years old with multiple sclerosis. Both conserved end residues are part of each CDR3. The D gene is left open where the match is weak. Clone size is stated in some rows and not others, as once, few, many or a class when expanded.

j_call cdr3_length v_call d_call clone_size cdr3_nt cdr3_aa
TRBJ1-2 16 TRBV12-3/TRBV12-4 - few TGTGCCAGCAGTTCTGACCCAGCGGGAGGTAACTATGGCTACACCTTC CASSSDPAGGNYGYTF
TRBJ1-2 14 TRBV4-2 - - TGTGCCAGCAGCCGGAACAACAGGGTTCGTGGCTACACCTTC CASSRNNRVRGYTF
TRBJ2-1 17 TRBV29-1 TRBD2 - TGCAGCGTTGAAGCCCTAAGACTAGCGGGACTGACTGGTGAGCAGTTCTTC CSVEALRLAGLTGEQFF
TRBJ2-3 17 TRBV10-3 TRBD2 - TGTGCCATCAGCCGACCGACTAGCGGGAGTTATACAGATACGCAGTATTTT CAISRPTSGSYTDTQYF
TRBJ1-1 14 TRBV7-9 TRBD1 - TGTGCCAGCAGCCCGGGACAGTCGAACACTGAAGCTTTCTTT CASSPGQSNTEAFF
TRBJ2-5 17 TRBV11-3 TRBD2 - TGTGCCAGCAGCTTACGGGGGACTAGCGGAGGGCTAGAGACCCAGTACTTC CASSLRGTSGGLETQYF
TRBJ2-5 16 TRBV24-1 TRBD1 few TGTGCCACCAGTGATTTTCCGGGACAGGGGAAAGAGACCCAGTACTTC CATSDFPGQGKETQYF
TRBJ2-1 12 TRBV29-1 TRBD2 - TGCAGCGACGGGACTAGCGGGAGTCAGCAGTTCTTC CSDGTSGSQQFF
TRBJ2-7 14 TRBV7-2 TRBD1 once TGTGCCAGCAGCAACAACAGGGGATACTACGAGCAGTACTTC CASSNNRGYYEQYF
TRBJ2-3 18 TRBV6-6 - many TGTGCCAGCAGTTCCCTCTGGTCCGGGGGGCGCCGAGCAGATACGCAGTATTTT CASSSLWSGGRRADTQYF
TRBJ1-2 15 TRBV6-2/TRBV6-3 - few TGTGCCAGCAGTTTGGAACAGGGCCTCCTATATGGCTACACCTTC CASSLEQGLLYGYTF
TRBJ1-1 14 TRBV28 - once TGTGCCAGCAGGCCCCAGACAGGGAACACTGAAGCTTTCTTT CASRPQTGNTEAFF
TRBJ2-3 16 TRBV24-1 - - TGTGCCACCAGTGATGCTGCTAGCGCGCGCACAGATACGCAGTATTTT CATSDAASARTDTQYF
TRBJ2-3 13 TRBV10-3 - - TGTGCCATCAGTGAGGAGGGGGCAGATACGCAGTATTTT CAISEEGADTQYF
TRBJ2-5 15 TRBV10-3 TRBD1 once TGTGCCATCAGTGACGGGACAGGGGGCAGGAAGACCCAGTACTTC CAISDGTGGRKTQYF
TRBJ1-2 16 TRBV7-2 TRBD1 - TGTGCCAGCAGCTTAGAGGGGACAGCCAATAACTATGGCTACACCTTC CASSLEGTANNYGYTF
TRBJ2-1 13 TRBV12-3/TRBV12-4 TRBD1 once TGTGCCACCCAGGGGGCGGGGTACAATGAGCAGTTCTTC CATQGAGYNEQFF
TRBJ2-1 16 TRBV7-9 TRBD2 - TGTGCCAGCAAAAAACAGACTAGCGGGAGGGCAGGCGAGCAGTTCTTC CASKKQTSGRAGEQFF
TRBJ2-1 16 TRBV7-2 TRBD2 few TGTGCCAGCAGCCGAAGCCCGGGGCTAGCGGGAGACGAGCAGTTCTTC CASSRSPGLAGDEQFF
TRBJ2-3 14 TRBV20-1 TRBD1 - TGCAGTGCTAGCCTAGGGGGCGCGACAGATACGCAGTATTTT CSASLGGATDTQYF
TRBJ2-7 15 TRBV5-5 TRBD1 - TGTGCCAGCAGCAATTCACCGGGACAGGGGTACGAGCAGTACTTC CASSNSPGQGYEQYF
TRBJ2-4 13 TRBV6-5 - - TGTGCCAGCAGCCCCGGACATCATCGGGAGCAGTACTTC CASSPGHHREQYF
TRBJ1-2 12 TRBV7-2 - - TGTGCCAGCACCTTGTTGGGGTATGGCTACACCTTC CASTLLGYGYTF
TRBJ2-1 15 TRBV28 - - TGTGCCAGCAGTTCCCCCTCGCTAGCGCCAAATGAGCAGTTCTTC CASSSPSLAPNEQFF
TRBJ2-1 15 TRBV5-5 TRBD2 - TGTGCCAGCAGCTACCTTGGACTAGATAACAATGAGCAGTTCTTC CASSYLGLDNNEQFF
TRBJ2-1 14 TRBV12-3/TRBV12-4 - - TGTGCCAGCAGTGTGTCGCAATCTGGCAATGAGCAGTTCTTC CASSVSQSGNEQFF
TRBJ2-1 16 TRBV20-1 TRBD1 - TGCAGTGCTATAGACAGGGCCGTTGGGGGCTACAATGAGCAGTTCTTC CSAIDRAVGGYNEQFF
TRBJ2-7 18 TRBV20-1 TRBD2 few TGCAGTGCTTCCCGGGACAGGGGACTAGCGGGAGGAGCCTACGAGCAGTACTTC CSASRDRGLAGGAYEQYF
TRBJ2-3 16 TRBV12-3/TRBV12-4 TRBD1 few TGTGCCAGCAGTTCCGGGACAGGGGGCATGTCAGATACGCAGTATTTT CASSSGTGGMSDTQYF
TRBJ2-2 14 TRBV5-1 - - TGCGCCAGCAGCTGGGGGGACAGCACCGGGGAGCTGTTTTTT CASSWGDSTGELFF
TRBJ2-1 12 TRBV2 - - TGTGCCAGCAATCGGGCCAACAATCAGCAGTTCTTC CASNRANNQQFF
TRBJ1-2 16 TRBV6-5 - - TGTGCCAGCAGTTACTCGCTTCCTAACGACAACTATGGCTACACCTTC CASSYSLPNDNYGYTF
TRBJ2-7 12 TRBV20-1 - few TGCAGCTCTGGGGGGCTGGTCAACGAGCAGTACTTC CSSGGLVNEQYF
TRBJ2-7 12 TRBV6-2/TRBV6-3 - - TGTGCCAGCAGTGAATGGGTTTACGAGCAGTACTTC CASSEWVYEQYF
TRBJ2-3 14 TRBV28 TRBD2 - TGTGCCCGCAGTTACCCCGAGACTAGCGACACGCAGTATTTT CARSYPETSDTQYF
TRBJ2-7 14 TRBV28 - - TGTGCCAGCAGTTTATCGGATATCTCCTACGAGCAGTACTTC CASSLSDISYEQYF
TRBJ2-1 13 TRBV10-3 TRBD2 few TGTGCCATCAGGACCGGGACTAGCGGAGAACAGTTCTTC CAIRTGTSGEQFF